The clone carrying this T cell receptor beta chain came up many times. CDR1 LGHNA and CDR2 YNFKEQ come from the germline V gene. The CDR3 sequence is 11 residues long. V lost 4 bases to trimming and J lost 5 bases, with 5 bases between them. This entry belongs to a study of cytomegalovirus exposure and HLA in healthy donors. Both 60 Vbeta primers and 13 Jbeta primers went into the PCR. The assay was immunoSEQ multiplex PCR, and TCRdb's table has in-frame clones only and misses some. Of under 200,000 clones listed, 65% to 80% are singletons. The genes are TRBV4-2 and TRBJ1-1; D is undetermined. This TCR was sampled from a middle-aged woman in good health and CMV-seronegative. Material: PBMCs. CDR3 sequence reads: CASSRGTEAFF. In nucleotides, the CDR3 is TGTGCCAGCAGCCGAGGGACTGAAGCTTTCTTT.